This TCR beta chain was sequenced during a study of blood T cells in healthy people across ages. Study as a whole: Using template switching, researchers captured about one barcoded beta molecule for each two T cells. Study observations and caveats: Higher naive T cell percentage went strongly together with higher TCR beta diversity. The CMV status of each donor remained undetermined, and this could have confounded shifts in expanded clonotypes.

The use of a sample-barcoded 5' primer and a J-beta primer mix characterized a second PCR of about 6 to 11 cycles. One entry per CDR3 protein, called by TCRdb with MiXCR from the 5' RACE reads. The sample has roughly 1.5 million distinct CDR3 sequences, 40% to 45% seen once; the top ten hold about 3.8%. This CDR3 is built from 12 residues. V dropped 9 bases and J dropped 7; count of bases not matched to a gene: 6. Germline V gene sequence: CDR1 WSHSY, CDR2 SAAADI. This clonotype has only a few counts. Antigen unknown. The specimen was blood. The genes are TRBV10-2 and TRBJ1-5; 7 nucleotides line up with TRBD1. The TCR sequence derives from a woman aged 18-29 years in good health. CDR3: CASQGGWQPQHF. CDR3 nucleotides: TGCGCCAGTCAAGGGGGCTGGCAGCCCCAGCATTTT.